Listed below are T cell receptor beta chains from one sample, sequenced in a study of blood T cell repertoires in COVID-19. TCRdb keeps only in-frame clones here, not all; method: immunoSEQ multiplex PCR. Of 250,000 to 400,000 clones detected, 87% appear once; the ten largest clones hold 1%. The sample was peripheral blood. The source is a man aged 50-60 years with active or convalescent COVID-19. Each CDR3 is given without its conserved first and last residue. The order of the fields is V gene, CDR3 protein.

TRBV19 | ASRLAGGLTDTQY
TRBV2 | ASRTPRDSGTRNTGELF
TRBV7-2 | ASSTDRNTEAF
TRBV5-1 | ASSLDRANEKLF
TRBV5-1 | ASSLIDSSYEQY
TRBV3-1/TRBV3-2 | ASGGSRAAYEQY
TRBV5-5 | ASSLLASEQY
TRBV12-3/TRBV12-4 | ASSLDFGYT
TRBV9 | ASSVDQGDYGYT
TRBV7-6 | ASSAGLAVYNEQF
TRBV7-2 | ASSLSQVPTDTQY
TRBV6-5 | ASSYLLRTGELF
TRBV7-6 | ASSSRTSPQETQY
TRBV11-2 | ASSEGTGAWKAF
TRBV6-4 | ASSLRTLGNRDTQY
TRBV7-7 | ASSATSGTTDTQY
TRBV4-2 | ASSQDTAGGPRDTQY
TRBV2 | ASRPTTGDNSPLH
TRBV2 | ASRSGTVNQPQH
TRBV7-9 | ASRFTGASYNSPLH
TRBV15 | ATSRSSGVGYGYT
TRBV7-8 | ASSRSRDGTQY
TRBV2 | ASSGGLAGGEQY
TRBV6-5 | ASSPGQGADQPQH
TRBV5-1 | ASSLGSGRFYEQF
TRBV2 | ANLGLGSDTQY
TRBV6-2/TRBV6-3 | ASSRTGASGGYT
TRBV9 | ASSVSGNTEAF
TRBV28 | ASSLFSQGRYEQY
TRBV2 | ASSSNRGPQETQY
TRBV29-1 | SVDGGQVSSYNEQF
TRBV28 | ASSPPNSPLH
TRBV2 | ASRPANYGYT
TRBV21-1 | ASSVSCRSGELF
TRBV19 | ASSIVGGDQETQY
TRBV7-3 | ASSPSGTGGLDEQF
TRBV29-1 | SVGRDSAYNEQF
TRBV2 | ASSGRGLAGYNEQF
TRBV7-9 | ASSFSRSSYNEQF
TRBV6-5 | ASRAGGGNDSPLH
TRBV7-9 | ASSLLAGGGETQY
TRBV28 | ASSLSGRGTGELF
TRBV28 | ASSLPGTSYSSYNEQF
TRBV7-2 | ASSFSGVEDTQY
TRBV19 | ASRTGGSGSRYEQY
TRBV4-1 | ASSLETGQTLTFSGNTIY
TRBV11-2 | ASSLRGVRNSPLH
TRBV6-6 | ASSYSRGGYGYT
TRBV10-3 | AISERGSLYEQY
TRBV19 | ASSSQRGDTQY
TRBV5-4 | ASSSGQGVIDYGYT
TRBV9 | ASSVGTGSRDTQY
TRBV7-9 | ASSLTGGQPQH